The 10 T cell receptor beta chains given below trace back to one sample, sequenced in a study of cytomegalovirus exposure and HLA in healthy donors. PCR used 60 Vbeta primers and 13 Jbeta primers. Produced via immunoSEQ multiplex PCR; TCRdb's table is partial and in-frame only. The sample shows roughly 120,000 clones, 80% of them seen only once. Sequences were obtained from PBMCs. The receptors here all came from a young man in good health and CMV-seronegative.

This clone was counted a single time. The chain joins TRBV11-3 to TRBJ2-5, with 9 bases fitting TRBD1. Germline lookup yields CDR1 SGHNT and CDR2 YENEEA. The V segment lost 5 bases and the J segment 5 bases; nucleotides outside the gene matches: 9. The CDR3 sequence is 15 residues long. CDR3 DNA sequence: TGTGCCAGCAGCCTATCCACAGGGGGCGGCGAGACCCAGTACTTC. This translates into CASSLSTGGGETQYF.

This clone was detected a few times. The chain has TRBV28 and TRBJ2-1, with D maybe TRBD1 (5 bases). Trimming stripped 5 bases from V and 4 bases from J, with 9 bases between. Looked up from germline, CDR1 is MDHEN and CDR2 is SYDVKM. CDR3 length: 13 residues. In DNA form, the CDR3 reads TGTGCCAGCAGTGGGCAGGGTTACAATGAGCAGTTCTTC. This translates into CASSGQGYNEQFF.

V is TRBV27 and J is TRBJ1-1, with a weak D call TRBD1 (5 bases). The CDR3 has 15 residues. The V gene's germline CDR1 is MNHEY and CDR2 SMNVEV (reference sequence). With 1 base removed from V and 0 bases from J, the gap between germline ends came to 9 bases. The CDR3 DNA reads as TGTGCCAGCAGTTTATTTGGAGGGGTGAACACTGAAGCTTTCTTT. Protein product: CASSLFGGVNTEAFF.

V gene TRBV7-9 combines with J gene TRBJ2-1, with 11 positions matching TRBD1. J lost 2 bases, V lost 5 bases, and 5 bases had no gene match. Germline values: CDR1 SEHNR, CDR2 FQNEAQ (reference sequence). The CDR3 spans 16 residues. The CDR3 sequence: CASSPRTGGPYNEQFF. The CDR3 coding sequence is TGTGCCAGCAGCCCTCGGACAGGGGGCCCCTACAATGAGCAGTTCTTC.

The chain combines TRBV7-9 with TRBJ1-6; D is unresolved. Deletions cut 6 bases from V and 0 bases from J, with 12 bases between. Germline V lookup: CDR1 SEHNR, CDR2 FQNEAQ (reference sequence). The CDR3 spans 16 residues. The CDR3 DNA reads TGTGCCAGCAGTCCATTACAAAGCTCCTATAATTCACCCCTCCACTTT. Translated: CASSPLQSSYNSPLHF. Looking up the rest from reference TRBV7-9 and TRBJ1-6 gives the full variable domain: DTGVSQNPRHKITKRGQNVTFRCDPISEHNRLYWYRQTLGQGPEFLTYFQNEAQLEKSRLLSDRFSAERPKGSFSTLEIQRTEQGDSAMYLCASSPLQSSYNSPLHFGNGTRLTVT.

The chain carries TRBV7-3 and TRBJ2-7; no definite D call. The V end lost 5 bases, the J end lost 1 base, and 6 bases lay between the germline ends. In germline, CDR1 is SGHTA, CDR2 FQGTGA. The CDR3 length is 12 residues. The CDR3 DNA reads as TGTGCCAGCAGCCCTAATTCCTACGAGCAGTACTTC. It translates to CASSPNSYEQYF.

The CDR3 region is CASSRGQWNTEAFF. DNA of the CDR3: TGTGCCAGCAGTAGGGGACAGTGGAACACTGAAGCTTTCTTT. The chain has TRBV27 and TRBJ1-1, with 7 nucleotides matching TRBD1. V trimming: 5 bases; J trimming: 1 base; junction bases outside the gene matches: 4. CDR1 and CDR2 (germline): MNHEY, SMNVEV (reference sequence). This CDR3 has 14 amino acids.

The chain employs TRBV29-1 and TRBJ2-3; a weak D match, TRBD2 (5 bases). Between the trimmed V and J ends, which lost 3 bases and 2 bases, there was a span of 9 bases. CDR3 length equals 13 residues. CDR1 and CDR2 (germline): SQVTM, ANQGSEA. CDR3 nucleotide sequence: TGCAGCGTTGATCTGGGAGACACAGATACGCAGTATTTT. Residues: CSVDLGDTDTQYF.

V usage is TRBV18 and J usage is TRBJ1-5; 7 bases align to TRBD1. CDR3 length: 18 residues. Germline loops: CDR1 KGHSH, CDR2 LQKENI. The V segment lost 3 bases and the J segment 1 base; nucleotides outside the gene matches: 12. CDR3 sequence: CASSPTPTGMGSNQPQHF. The DNA of the CDR3 is TGTGCCAGCTCACCGACTCCGACAGGGATGGGGAGCAATCAGCCCCAGCATTTT.

This chain joins TRBV7-2 and TRBJ2-2; D is perhaps TRBD2 (6 bases). V lost 0 bases and J lost 4, with 9 bases in between. Germline V gene lookup returns CDR1 SGHTA and CDR2 FQGNSA. The CDR3 has 15 amino acids. CDR3 nucleotides: TGTGCCAGCAGCTTAGCCCTGACTAGCACCGGGGAGCTGTTTTTT. This gives the protein CASSLALTSTGELFF.